This TCR beta chain was identified in a study of blood T cell repertoires in COVID-19. The overall study: COVID-19 samples, acute and convalescent, were from the United States, Italy and Spain.

V lost 6 bases, J lost 2 bases, and 7 bases stayed unmatched. The CDR3 runs 13 residues. The germline gives CDR1 SQVTM, CDR2 ANQGSEA. Authors' analysis steps: The authors estimated nucleated cell counts from reference gene primer amplification. The table came from immunoSEQ multiplex PCR; TCRdb's copy has only in-frame clones and leaves some out. The V and J calls and the clone size are those of that table, but D and trimming were determined from the DNA. The sample has hundreds of thousands of clones, around 90% seen once. Sequences were obtained from peripheral blood. The chain couples TRBV29-1 to TRBJ2-7, with 7 bases matching TRBD1. This TCR came from a human donor in a cohort sampled during active COVID-19. The CDR3 coding sequence is TGCAGCGTAACAGGGGTTGGCCCCTACGAGCAGTACTTC. The encoded protein is CSVTGVGPYEQYF.